Following are 18 T cell receptor beta chains from one sample sequenced in a study of early T cells in non-severe SARS-CoV-2 infection. TCRdb re-called the 5' RACE reads with MiXCR, one entry per CDR3 protein. In the table there are about 36,000 distinct CDR3 sequences, 9.9% of which are singletons. The sample taken for sequencing was whole blood. These TCRs come from an adult who was a healthcare worker with PCR-confirmed SARS-CoV-2 infection or an uninfected control (not recorded which).

V gene TRBV6-1 combines with J gene TRBJ2-2, with TRBD1 identical over 10 bases. With 6 bases clipped from V and 3 bases from J, the junction kept 4 bases outside the gene matches. Per germline, CDR1 MNHNS and CDR2 SASEGT. The CDR3 length is 15 residues. CDR3 loop: CASSQDRGDTGELFF. CDR3 bases: TGTGCCAGCAGCCAGGACAGGGGGGACACCGGGGAGCTGTTTTTT.

This clonotype was seen ten or more times. The rearrangement joins TRBV20-1 to TRBJ2-1, with 9 positions matching TRBD2. Germline CDR1 reads DFQATT; CDR2 reads SNEGSKA (reference sequence). The CDR3 covers 13 residues. V was pared by 4 bases and J by 12 bases, with 10 bases of the junction left unmatched. The CDR3 here is CSAMSGGPARQFF. CDR3 bases: TGCAGTGCTATGAGCGGGGGGCCGGCTAGGCAGTTCTTC.

The J gene is TRBJ2-3, the V gene TRBV6-4; D unclear. Germline CDR1 MRHNA, CDR2 SNTAGT. This CDR3 contains 13 residues. The V end lost 6 bases, the J end lost 0 bases, and 7 bases lay between the germline ends. CDR3 amino acids: CASSIGSTDTQYF. CDR3 DNA: TGTGCCAGCAGCATCGGTAGCACAGATACGCAGTATTTT.

This clonotype has a count of ten or more. The V and J genes are TRBV28 and TRBJ2-7; D unresolved. The CDR3 consists of 12 residues. Trimming left V 9 bases short and J 3 bases short, with 12 bases between. Germline CDR1 is MDHEN and CDR2 is SYDVKM. The chain's CDR3 is CASQSGDYEQYF. As DNA, the CDR3 is TGTGCCAGTCAGAGTGGGGACTACGAGCAGTACTTC.

This chain joins TRBV6-4 and TRBJ2-3; no reliable D call. Germline V gene data show CDR1 as MRHNA and CDR2 as SNTAGT. There are 13 residues in the CDR3. Trimming took 6 bases from V and 5 from J, leaving 12 bases between them. CDR3 bases: TGTGCCAGCAGCAGGACCTCGCTAGATACGCAGTATTTT. Amino acid sequence: CASSRTSLDTQYF.

This clonotype was found a few times. The gene calls are TRBV20-1 and TRBJ1-1; a weak D match, TRBD1 (6 bases). V was shortened by 3 bases and J by 4 bases, with 15 bases between the two germline ends. The CDR3 is 14 amino acids. CDR1 and CDR2 (germline): DFQATT, SNEGSKA (reference sequence). The CDR3 region is CSASLGAPVTEAFF. Here the CDR3 DNA reads TGCAGTGCTAGCCTGGGGGCCCCGGTCACTGAAGCTTTCTTT.

CDR3 sequence (DNA): TGTGCCAGCAGCTTAGAAGAGGGAAACATTCAGTACTTC. It translates to CASSLEEGNIQYF. This rearrangement joins TRBV11-2 to TRBJ2-4; possibly TRBD2 for D (5 bases). V dropped 0 bases and J dropped 6 bases, with 6 bases sitting between them. The CDR3 spans 13 residues. CDR1 and CDR2 (germline): SGHAT, FQNNGV.

This clonotype was seen many times. The chain links TRBV20-1 to TRBJ2-2; 10 nucleotides line up with TRBD2. The length of the CDR3 is 14 residues. Trimming took 5 bases from V and 7 from J; bases not matched to a gene: 7. Germline CDR1 reads DFQATT; CDR2 reads SNEGSKA (reference sequence). CDR3 DNA sequence: TGCAGTGCTTGGAGCGGGGGGGCCAACGGGGAGCTGTTTTTT. Amino acid sequence: CSAWSGGANGELFF.

The rearrangement joins TRBV12-3 or TRBV12-4 to TRBJ1-2, with D possibly TRBD1 on 5 matching bases. The V end was cut by 5 bases, the J end by 5 bases, with 9 bases between. The CDR3 contains 12 residues. The CDR3, as DNA: TGTGCCAGCAGTCCCGGGGGTTATGGCTACACCTTC. Translation: CASSPGGYGYTF.

The J gene is TRBJ2-7, the V gene TRBV7-9, with 9 bases fitting TRBD2. V lost 0 bases and J lost 3; bases outside the gene matches: 6. Germline V gives CDR1 SEHNR, CDR2 FQNEAQ (reference sequence). The CDR3 runs to 16 residues. CDR3 residues: CASSLALSGGFYEQYF. CDR3 DNA: TGTGCCAGCAGCTTAGCGTTGAGCGGGGGGTTCTACGAGCAGTACTTC.

This clonotype was counted many times. CDR3: CASSFTDTQYF. CDR3 coding DNA: TGTGCCAGCAGTTTCACAGATACGCAGTATTTT. This chain connects TRBV28 to TRBJ2-3; D gene uncertain. Germline CDR1 is MDHEN and CDR2 is SYDVKM. The CDR3 is 11 residues long. The V end was cut by 3 bases, the J end by 2 bases, with 0 bases between. Supplemented by reference TRBV28 and TRBJ2-3, the full variable domain reads DVKVTQSSRYLVKRTGEKVFLECVQDMDHENMFWYRQDPGLGLRLIYFSYDVKMKEKGDIPEGYSVSREKKERFSLILESASTNQTSMYLCASSFTDTQYFGPGTRLTVL.

This clonotype was picked up many times. The chain uses TRBV28 and TRBJ1-6; D gene ambiguous. Per the germline V gene, CDR1 is MDHEN and CDR2 is SYDVKM. CDR3 size: 14 residues. The V and J ends lost 5 bases and 5 bases respectively, with 10 bases between them. The CDR3 nucleotides read TGTGCCAGCAGTAGGGCAGATAATAATTCACCCCTCCACTTT. This sequence encodes CASSRADNNSPLHF.

This clonotype has a single count. The chain uses TRBV29-1 and TRBJ2-1; possibly TRBD2 for D (6 bases). The CDR3 has 12 amino acids. Germline V CDR1 and CDR2: SQVTM, ANQGSEA. Trimming shortened V by 6 bases and J by 6 bases, and 12 bases separated the two germline ends. The CDR3 loop is CSVGLGTNEQFF. DNA for the CDR3: TGCAGCGTGGGACTCGGGACCAATGAGCAGTTCTTC.

In this sample, this clonotype turned up many times. The chain has TRBV3-1 and TRBJ2-5; TRBD2 matches at 10 bases. V gave up 4 bases and J gave up 5 bases; unmatched junction bases: 4. The length of the CDR3 is 14 residues. Germline V gene sequence: CDR1 LGHDT, CDR2 YNNKEL (reference sequence). CDR3: CASSLAGGAETQYF. Here the CDR3 DNA reads TGTGCCAGCAGCCTAGCGGGGGGTGCGGAGACCCAGTACTTC.

This clonotype was recorded many times. The chain links TRBV11-3 to TRBJ2-1; TRBD2 agrees at 11 bases. This CDR3 has 16 amino acids. Trimming took 5 bases from V and 7 from J; bases not matched to a gene: 10. The germline gives CDR1 SGHNT, CDR2 YENEEA. The CDR3 here is CASSQSLAGGRNEQFF. For the CDR3, the DNA is TGTGCCAGCAGCCAGTCCCTAGCGGGGGGCCGAAATGAGCAGTTCTTC.

This clonotype has only a few counts. The rearrangement uses TRBV7-9 and TRBJ2-3, with D tentatively TRBD2 (6 bases). The CDR3 loop spans 16 amino acids. Germline lookup yields CDR1 SEHNR and CDR2 FQNEAQ (reference sequence). Deletions cut 5 bases from V and 3 bases from J, with 18 bases between. The CDR3 sequence is CASSLTWGEETDTQYF. In DNA, the CDR3 is TGTGCCAGCAGCCTTACATGGGGGGAGGAAACAGATACGCAGTATTTT.

This clonotype was seen at least ten times. V gene TRBV12-3 or TRBV12-4 combines with J gene TRBJ2-2, with 10 bases matching TRBD1. There are 15 residues in the CDR3. The trim removed 5 bases at V and 7 bases at J, leaving 7 bases unmatched. The CDR3 DNA reads TGTGCCAGCAGTCTCAACCGGGACAGGGGCGGGGAGCTGTTTTTT. Residues: CASSLNRDRGGELFF.

The CDR3 loop is CASSLEQDNEQFF. The DNA for the CDR3 is TGCGCCAGCAGCTTGGAACAGGACAATGAGCAGTTCTTC. The chain is built from TRBV5-1 and TRBJ2-1; D is possibly TRBD1 (5 bases). In germline, CDR1 is SGHRS, CDR2 YFSETQ. V dropped 0 bases and J dropped 5 bases, with 6 bases sitting between them. The CDR3 totals 13 residues.